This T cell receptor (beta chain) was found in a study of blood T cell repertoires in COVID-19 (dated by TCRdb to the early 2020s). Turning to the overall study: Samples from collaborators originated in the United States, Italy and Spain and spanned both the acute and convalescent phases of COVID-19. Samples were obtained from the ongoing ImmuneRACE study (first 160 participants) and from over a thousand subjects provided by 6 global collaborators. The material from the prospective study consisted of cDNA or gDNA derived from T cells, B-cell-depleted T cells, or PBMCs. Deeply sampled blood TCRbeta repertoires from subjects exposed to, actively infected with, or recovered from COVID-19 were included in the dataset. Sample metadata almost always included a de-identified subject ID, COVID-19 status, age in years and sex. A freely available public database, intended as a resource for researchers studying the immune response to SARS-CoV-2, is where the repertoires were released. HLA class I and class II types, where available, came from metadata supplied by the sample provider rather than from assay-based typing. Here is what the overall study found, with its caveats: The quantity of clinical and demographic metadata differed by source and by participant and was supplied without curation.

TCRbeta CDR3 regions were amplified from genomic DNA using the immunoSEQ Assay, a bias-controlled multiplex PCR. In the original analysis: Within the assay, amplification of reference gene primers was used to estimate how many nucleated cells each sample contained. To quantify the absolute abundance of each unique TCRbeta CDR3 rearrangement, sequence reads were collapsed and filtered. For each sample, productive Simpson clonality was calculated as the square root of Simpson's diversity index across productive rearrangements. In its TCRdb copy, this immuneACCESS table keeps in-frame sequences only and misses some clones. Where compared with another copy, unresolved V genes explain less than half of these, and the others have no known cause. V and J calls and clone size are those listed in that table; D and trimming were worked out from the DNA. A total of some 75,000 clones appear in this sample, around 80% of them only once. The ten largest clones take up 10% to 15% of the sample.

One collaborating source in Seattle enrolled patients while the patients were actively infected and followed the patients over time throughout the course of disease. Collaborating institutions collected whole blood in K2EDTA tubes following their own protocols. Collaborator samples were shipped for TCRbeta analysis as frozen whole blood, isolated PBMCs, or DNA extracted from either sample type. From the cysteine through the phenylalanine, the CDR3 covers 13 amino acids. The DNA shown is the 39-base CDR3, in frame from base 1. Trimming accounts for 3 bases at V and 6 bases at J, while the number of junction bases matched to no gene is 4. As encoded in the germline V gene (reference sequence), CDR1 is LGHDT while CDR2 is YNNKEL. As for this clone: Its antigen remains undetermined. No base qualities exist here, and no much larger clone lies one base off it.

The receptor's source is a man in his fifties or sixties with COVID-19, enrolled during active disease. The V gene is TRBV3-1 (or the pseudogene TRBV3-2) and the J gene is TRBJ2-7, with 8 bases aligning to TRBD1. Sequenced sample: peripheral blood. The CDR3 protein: CASSQADRAEQYF. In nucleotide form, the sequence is TGTGCCAGCAGCCAGGCGGACAGGGCCGAGCAGTACTTC.